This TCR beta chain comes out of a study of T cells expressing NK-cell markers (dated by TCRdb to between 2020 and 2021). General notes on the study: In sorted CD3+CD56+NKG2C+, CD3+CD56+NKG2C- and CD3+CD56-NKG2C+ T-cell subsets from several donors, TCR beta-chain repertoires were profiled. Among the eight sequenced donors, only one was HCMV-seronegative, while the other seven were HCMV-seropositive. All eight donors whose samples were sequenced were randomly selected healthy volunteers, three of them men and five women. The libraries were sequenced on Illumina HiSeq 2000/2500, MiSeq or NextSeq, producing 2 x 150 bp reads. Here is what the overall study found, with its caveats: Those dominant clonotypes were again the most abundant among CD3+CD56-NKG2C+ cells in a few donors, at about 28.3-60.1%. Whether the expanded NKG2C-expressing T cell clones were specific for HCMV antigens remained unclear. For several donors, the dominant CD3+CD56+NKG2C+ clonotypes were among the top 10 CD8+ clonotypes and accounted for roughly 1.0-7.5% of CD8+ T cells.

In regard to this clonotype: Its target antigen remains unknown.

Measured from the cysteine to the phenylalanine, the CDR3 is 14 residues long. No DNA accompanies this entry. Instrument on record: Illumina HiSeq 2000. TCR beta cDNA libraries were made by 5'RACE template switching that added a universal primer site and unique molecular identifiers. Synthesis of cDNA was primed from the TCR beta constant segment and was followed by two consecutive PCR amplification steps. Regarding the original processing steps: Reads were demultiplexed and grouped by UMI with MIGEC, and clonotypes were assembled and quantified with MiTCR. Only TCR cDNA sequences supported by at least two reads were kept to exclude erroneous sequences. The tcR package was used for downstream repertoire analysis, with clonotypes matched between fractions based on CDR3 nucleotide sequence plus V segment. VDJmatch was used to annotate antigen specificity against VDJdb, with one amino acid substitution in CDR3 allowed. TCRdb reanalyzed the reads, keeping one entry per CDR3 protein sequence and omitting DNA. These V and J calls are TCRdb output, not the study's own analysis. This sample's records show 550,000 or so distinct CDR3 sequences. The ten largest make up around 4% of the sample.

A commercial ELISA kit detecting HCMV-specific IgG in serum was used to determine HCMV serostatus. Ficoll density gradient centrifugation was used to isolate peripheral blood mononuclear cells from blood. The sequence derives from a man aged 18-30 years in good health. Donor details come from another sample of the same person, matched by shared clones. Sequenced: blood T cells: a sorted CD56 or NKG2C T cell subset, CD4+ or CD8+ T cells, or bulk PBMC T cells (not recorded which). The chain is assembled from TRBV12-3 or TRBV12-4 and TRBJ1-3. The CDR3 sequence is CASSAGVGGNTIYF.